The 17 T cell receptor beta chains presented below share a single source sample, sequenced in a study of blood T cell repertoires in COVID-19. Assay: immunoSEQ multiplex PCR; the TCRdb copy retains only in-frame clones and omits some. Of over 200,000 clones in the sample, 75% to 85% are singletons; the top ten hold roughly 1.3%. Material: peripheral blood. The source of these receptors is a woman between 25 and 40 years old with COVID-19, enrolled during active disease.

This chain joins TRBV4-1 and TRBJ1-2; D ambiguous. This CDR3 is built from 14 residues. CDR1 and CDR2 (germline): MGHRA, YSYEKL. V lost 0 bases, J lost 3 bases, and 8 bases lay in between. The CDR3 spells CASSQELTYYGYTF. The CDR3 DNA is TGCGCCAGCAGCCAAGAGTTGACTTACTATGGCTACACCTTC.

The chain couples TRBV4-3 to TRBJ1-3; a possible D gene is TRBD1 (5 bases). Trimming shortened V by 3 bases and J by 1 base, and 10 bases separated the two germline ends. The CDR3 totals 15 residues. Germline CDR1 reads LGHNA; CDR2 reads YSLEER. This CDR3 reads CASSHRVGSGNTIYF. In nucleotides, the CDR3 is TGCGCCAGCAGCCACAGGGTAGGGTCTGGAAACACCATATATTTT.

This sequence joins TRBV9 and TRBJ2-3; the D gene is possibly TRBD2 (5 bases). CDR1 and CDR2 from the germline V gene are SGDLS and YYNGEE. The CDR3 runs to 14 residues. The V end lost 0 bases, the J end lost 5 bases, and 10 bases lay between the germline ends. The CDR3 region has the DNA TGTGCCAGCAGCGTAGGGGGAGCAAGAGATACGCAGTATTTT. This gives the protein CASSVGGARDTQYF.

CDR3 DNA: TGCGCCAGCAGCTTGGATGCGCGGGGTGCCTCCTACGAGCAGTACTTC. As protein: CASSLDARGASYEQYF. The chain combines TRBV5-1 with TRBJ2-7; D possibly corresponds to TRBD2 (6 bases). The CDR3 loop spans 16 amino acids. Germline assignment: CDR1 SGHRS and CDR2 YFSETQ. V gave up 0 bases and J gave up 0 bases, with 13 bases separating them.

V usage is TRBV29-1 and J usage is TRBJ1-3; D may be TRBD1 (5 bases). CDR3 length: 13 amino acids. V lost 8 bases to trimming and J lost 0 bases, with 11 bases between them. Per germline, CDR1 SQVTM and CDR2 ANQGSEA. For the CDR3, the DNA is TGCAGCTTTCGAACAGGCTCTGGAAACACCATATATTTT. Encoded protein: CSFRTGSGNTIYF.

The CDR3 DNA follows: TGTGCCAGCAGCTTAGCAGGGGCGGGGTACAATGAGCAGTTCTTC. This gives the protein CASSLAGAGYNEQFF. This chain links TRBV7-6 with TRBJ2-1, with a tentative D call TRBD2 (6 bases). CDR3 length: 15 residues. Germline lookup yields CDR1 SGHVS and CDR2 FNYEAQ. Trimming removed 0 bases at V and 4 bases at J, with 10 bases between.

This chain joins TRBV9 and TRBJ1-2, with 7 bases that match TRBD1. CDR3 length: 16 residues. Germline CDR1 reads SGDLS; CDR2 reads YYNGEE. With V trimmed by 0 bases and J by 8 bases, 13 bases remained unmatched. Here the CDR3 DNA reads TGTGCCAGCAGCGTAGGGGTGGAGGGGGCAGGATACGGCTACACCTTC. It specifies CASSVGVEGAGYGYTF.

The genes are TRBV6-5 and TRBJ2-7, with D possibly being TRBD1 (5 bases). Trimming took off 5 bases at V and 3 bases at J, with 11 bases between the two ends. Per germline, CDR1 MNHEY and CDR2 SVGAGI. This CDR3 contains 13 residues. CDR3 region: CASSTPRDYEQYF. The CDR3 DNA sequence: TGTGCCAGCAGTACCCCCAGGGACTACGAGCAGTACTTC.

The gene calls are TRBV3-1 (or the pseudogene TRBV3-2) and TRBJ2-7; 8 bases map to TRBD1. The germline V gene has CDR1 LGHDT and CDR2 YNNKEL (reference sequence). The V segment lost 4 bases and the J segment 4 bases; nucleotides outside the gene matches: 3. The CDR3 has 13 residues. CDR3: CASSRTGSYEQYF. Here the CDR3 DNA reads TGTGCCAGCAGCCGGACAGGGTCGTACGAGCAGTACTTC.

The J gene is TRBJ2-2, the V gene TRBV6-5, with D tentatively TRBD1 (6 bases). From germline, CDR1 is MNHEY and CDR2 SVGAGI. V was pared by 0 bases and J by 5 bases, with 13 bases between. The CDR3 extends over 16 amino acids. The CDR3 DNA sequence: TGTGCCAGCAGTTACTCGTTCCTAGGGGGTACCGGGGAGCTGTTTTTT. Protein sequence: CASSYSFLGGTGELFF.

The chain recombines TRBV27 with TRBJ2-7; 7 bases align to TRBD1. Germline V gene sequence: CDR1 MNHEY, CDR2 SMNVEV (reference sequence). This CDR3 is built from 16 residues. V dropped 4 bases and J dropped 1; count of bases not matched to a gene: 10. CDR3 DNA: TGTGCCAGCAGTTCCCGGGGACAGACATCGTCCTACGAGCAGTACTTC. Translated, it gives CASSSRGQTSSYEQYF.

The chain combines TRBV2 with TRBJ1-6; D perhaps matches TRBD1 (5 bases). The length of the CDR3 is 13 residues. Germline V gene lookup returns CDR1 SNHLY and CDR2 FYNNEI. Trimming took off 11 bases at V and 1 base at J, with 9 bases between the two ends. CDR3 nucleotides: TGTGCCGTCAGGGCATCCTATAATTCACCCCTCCACTTT. This sequence encodes CAVRASYNSPLHF.

This clone has a handful of counts. The V gene is TRBV28, the J gene TRBJ1-2; D perhaps matches TRBD1 (6 bases). The CDR3 loop spans 13 amino acids. With 3 bases removed from V and 2 bases from J, the gap between germline ends came to 7 bases. Germline lookup yields CDR1 MDHEN and CDR2 SYDVKM. CDR3 nucleotide sequence: TGTGCCAGCAGTTTCAGGGGAAACTATGGCTACACCTTC. Residues: CASSFRGNYGYTF.

This chain connects TRBV4-1 to TRBJ1-3; no firm D call. This CDR3 has 14 amino acids. V lost 1 base, J lost 0 bases, and 4 bases lay in between. The germline CDR1 and CDR2 sequences are MGHRA and YSYEKL. The CDR3 coding sequence is TGCGCCAGCAGCCAAGTCCTCTCTGGAAACACCATATATTTT. Protein: CASSQVLSGNTIYF.

V and J are TRBV21-1 and TRBJ2-3; TRBD2, the table's D call, lacks a check against the DNA. TRBV21-1 is a recognized pseudogene. CDR3 length: 16 residues. CDR3 sequence reads: CASSKNRLAAADTQYF. CDR3 DNA sequence: TGTGCCAGCAGCAAAAATAGACTAGCGGCGGCAGATACGCAGTATTTT.

The rearrangement uses TRBV2 and TRBJ2-3; 16 positions match TRBD2. Germline V lookup: CDR1 SNHLY, CDR2 FYNNEI. Losses at the gene ends were 6 bases for V and 6 bases for J; bases not matched to a gene: 6. This CDR3 is 16 amino acids long. CDR3 in amino acids: CASRGTSGRALDTQYF. The CDR3 DNA reads TGTGCCAGCAGGGGGACTAGCGGGAGGGCCTTGGATACGCAGTATTTT. Using reference TRBV2 and TRBJ2-3 for the parts outside the CDR3, the full variable domain is EPEVTQTPSHQVTQMGQEVILRCVPISNHLYFYWYRQILGQKVEFLVSFYNNEISEKSEIFDDQFSVERPDGSNFTLKIRSTKLEDSAMYFCASRGTSGRALDTQYFGPGTRLTVL.

The rearrangement uses TRBV13 and TRBJ1-2, with D uncertain. Germline CDR1 is PRHDT and CDR2 is FYEKMQ (reference sequence). Trimming pared 0 bases from V and 8 bases from J, leaving 7 bases between. This CDR3 is 12 amino acids long. CDR3 coding DNA: TGTGCCAGCAGCTTAGGGAGGTGGGGCTACACCTTC. Residues: CASSLGRWGYTF.